This T cell receptor beta chain comes out of a study of Graves' ophthalmopathy and Graves' hyperthyroidism. Study details: Peripheral blood was gathered at first diagnosis, ahead of any treatment whatsoever.

Study-level results: Using a 13-signature model, the authors split ophthalmopathy from stable hyperthyroidism, with roughly 90% sensitivity and approximately 81% specificity.

This clonotype has at least ten counts. Its antigen is still unknown. Diagnosis used clinical symptoms, serum thyroxine, TRAb, thyroid ultrasound and orbital computed tomography. Using RNA transcripts, the TCR beta CDR3 regions were amplified. The first-round RT-PCR employed HTBI primers together with the Qiagen OneStep RT-PCR kit. A multiplex PCR was then performed as the second round. TCRdb re-called the multiplex PCR reads through MiXCR, storing one row per CDR3 protein. The sample yields about 210,000 distinct CDR3 sequences, about 32% seen once. CDR3 size: 12 residues. Trimming left V 6 bases short and J 6 bases short, with 12 bases between.

The source of this sequence is a man in his forties or fifties with Graves' ophthalmopathy. The sequenced sample consisted of peripheral blood. The chain couples TRBV12-3 or TRBV12-4 to TRBJ2-7, with a possible D match to TRBD2 (5 bases). The CDR3 loop is CASSRPGSEQYF. In nucleotides, the CDR3 is TGTGCCAGCAGCCGTCCGGGGTCCGAGCAGTACTTC.